The TCR beta chain described here comes from a study of cytomegalovirus exposure and HLA in healthy donors. Study observations and caveats: Rarity held for most TCR sequences, but there were some public TCRs that occurred in many donors. The classifier reportedly diagnosed cytomegalovirus status with high sensitivity and specificity.

Concerning this clone itself: Antigen specificity is unknown.

The repertoire was sequenced with immunoSEQ multiplex PCR; TCRdb's copy has only in-frame clones and lacks some. Of roughly 80,000 clones in the sample, approximately 93% were seen once. Sequenced material: PBMCs. The sequence was obtained from a woman under 30 in good health and CMV-seropositive.

The CDR3, as DNA: TGTGCCAGCAGCTTAATGGAGGGATTTAATTCACCCCTCCACTTT. This sequence encodes CASSLMEGFNSPLHF. The chain uses TRBV7-9 and TRBJ1-6; D gene uncertain. Germline assignment: CDR1 SEHNR and CDR2 FQNEAQ (reference sequence). The CDR3 has 15 amino acids. V was clipped by 2 bases and J by 6 bases, with 11 bases between them.